The rows below give T cell receptor beta chains drawn from one sample of a study of regulatory T cells in long-lasting Graves disease. TCRdb used MiXCR to reprocess the multiplex PCR reads, holding one entry per CDR3 protein. The table lists about 470,000 distinct CDR3 sequences, 20% of them singletons. The source was peripheral blood mononuclear cells (PBMCs), collected when the disease was refractory, from a patient treated with antithyroid drugs. These receptors all come from a female donor with Graves disease. Each CDR3 is given with its conserved first and last residue. The D gene is left open where the match is weak. Rows may omit the clone size; those that give it use once, few, many or a size class.

many | TRBJ1-2 | TRBV3-1 | TRBD1 | TGTGCCAGCAGCCACAACCCGGGACAGGGCCATGGCTACACCTTC | CASSHNPGQGHGYTF
many | TRBJ1-1 | TRBV10-3 | TRBD1 | TGTGCCAGCGACAGGGGGATTTCCGCTGAAGCTTTCTTT | CASDRGISAEAFF
many | TRBJ2-7 | TRBV20-1 | TRBD2 | TGCAGTGCGACGACTAGCGGGTACGAGCAGTACTTC | CSATTSGYEQYF
NA | TRBJ1-5 | TRBV6-1 | NA | TGTGCCTGCAGTACTCATAGCAATCAGCCCCAGCATTTT | CACSTHSNQPQHF
many | TRBJ1-1 | TRBV20-1 | NA | TGCAGTGCTAGTAGGACGAACACTGAAGCTTTCTTT | CSASRTNTEAFF
NA | TRBJ2-2 | TRBV6-1 | TRBD2 | TGTGCCAGCACCTCTTTCGGTGGGAGGGGTGCCGGGGAGCTGTTTTTT | CASTSFGGRGAGELFF
few | TRBJ2-3 | TRBV6-2/TRBV6-3 | NA | TGTGCCAGCACCGTCTTTCGGCTAGCGCGAGCCCCGGAGTATTTT | CASTVFRLARAPEYF
many | TRBJ2-7 | TRBV6-2/TRBV6-3 | TRBD2 | TGTGCCAGCAGCAGCAGCGGGGGCCTCTACGAGCAGTACTTC | CASSSSGGLYEQYF
few | TRBJ2-5 | TRBV7-2 | NA | TGTGCCAGCACGGCCCGATCGGAGGACAAAAAGTACTTC | CASTARSEDKKYF
NA | TRBJ2-7 | TRBV4-1 | TRBD1 | TGCGCCAGCAGCCAAGCCGGGACAGGGTGGTACGAGCAGTACTTC | CASSQAGTGWYEQYF
many | TRBJ2-5 | TRBV27 | NA | TGTGCCAGCAGTTTACGGAGGGGAGAGACCCAGTACTTC | CASSLRRGETQYF
many | TRBJ2-2 | TRBV28 | NA | TGTGCCAGCAGCAGAGTAACCGGGGAGCTATTTTTT | CASSRVTGELFF
many | TRBJ2-7 | TRBV7-2 | NA | TGTGCCAGCAGCTTAGTTCGGGACGCCTCCTACGAGCAGTACTTC | CASSLVRDASYEQYF
NA | TRBJ1-6 | TRBV20-1 | NA | TGCAGTGCTAGGGGAAGGTCCTCCTATAATTCACCCCTCCACTTT | CSARGRSSYNSPLHF
NA | TRBJ1-6 | TRBV10-3 | NA | TGTGCCATCAGTGAGTCGAGGATCCTGAATTCACCCCTCCACTTT | CAISESRILNSPLHF
NA | TRBJ1-2 | TRBV3-1 | NA | TGTGCCAGCAGCGAGACCTTAGAGGGCTATGGCTACACCTTC | CASSETLEGYGYTF
few | TRBJ2-3 | TRBV29-1 | TRBD2 | TGCAGCGTTGAGGAAGGACTAGCGGGAGGCTCAGATACGCAGTATTTT | CSVEEGLAGGSDTQYF
many | TRBJ2-2 | TRBV7-3 | NA | TGTGCCAGCAGAAGGGACTCTGACTCCGGGGAGCTGTTTTTT | CASRRDSDSGELFF
many | TRBJ1-5 | TRBV28 | NA | TGTGCCAGCAGTTTGGAATCGGGTTTGGGCAATCAGCCCCAGCATTTT | CASSLESGLGNQPQHF
NA | TRBJ1-3 | TRBV7-9 | NA | TGTGCCAGCAGCTTAGTGCGGGGACCCGAACGGGCCATATATTTT | CASSLVRGPERAIYF
few | TRBJ1-1 | TRBV4-1 | NA | TGCGCCAGCAGCCAGACCGATACAGAAGCTTTCTTT | CASSQTDTEAFF
NA | TRBJ2-3 | TRBV3-1 | TRBD2 | TGTGCCAGCAGCCCAGTCCCCGGGAGGAGGGGCACAGATACGCAGTATTTT | CASSPVPGRRGTDTQYF
many | TRBJ2-7 | TRBV7-2 | NA | TGTGCCAGCAGCTTTCGTGGAAGCTCCTACGAGCAGTACTTC | CASSFRGSSYEQYF
NA | TRBJ2-3 | TRBV11-2 | NA | TGTGCCAGCAGCCTCCACGGCAGGACAACCTTTATCGCAGATACGCAGTATTTT | CASSLHGRTTFIADTQYF
NA | TRBJ1-2 | TRBV4-1 | NA | TGCGCCAGCAGCCAAGATCGGTCGGAACTTAACTATGGCTACACCTTC | CASSQDRSELNYGYTF
many | TRBJ1-1 | TRBV11-2 | TRBD1 | TGTGCCAGCAGCTTGCGGACAGGGTCTTTTGCTGAAGCTTTCTTT | CASSLRTGSFAEAFF
many | TRBJ2-2 | TRBV12-5 | TRBD1 | TGTGCTAGTGGTTCGACAGGGGGCCGAAGGGAGCTGTTTTTT | CASGSTGGRRELFF